The source of this T cell receptor (beta chain) is a study of beta chain features in type 1 diabetes. Turning to the study itself: Healthy donors and patients showed comparable age, gender and cell yields.

The entirety of the isolated RNA underwent reverse transcription, so expressed TCRB transcripts were sequenced. Sequencing was performed with immunoSEQ multiplex PCR; in TCRdb, only in-frame clones are kept and a portion is missing. This sample has 550,000 to 850,000 clones, with around an eighth found just once. This clone turned up a few times. The antigen is unknown. Findings of the study overall: Patients' naive, central memory and Treg TCRB repertoires seemed closer to one another than those of healthy donors. Shorter TCRB CDR3s, moderately but significantly so, were found in Type 1 diabetes patients in all four CD4+ subsets. The study left unresolved whether HLA type influences TCRB rearrangement.

Germline CDR1 reads GTSNPN; CDR2 reads SVGIG (reference sequence). There are 13 residues in the CDR3. The ends were cut back, 7 bases at V and 7 bases at J, with 19 bases in the middle. The clonotype originates from a young man with type 1 diabetes. The chain combines TRBV30 with TRBJ1-2, with D perhaps matching TRBD1 (5 bases). The sequenced sample consisted of naive CD4+ T cells from blood. CDR3 in amino acids: CASRPTGTGGYTF. The CDR3 DNA reads TGTGCCTCTCGCCCGACCGGGACGGGTGGCTACACCTTC.